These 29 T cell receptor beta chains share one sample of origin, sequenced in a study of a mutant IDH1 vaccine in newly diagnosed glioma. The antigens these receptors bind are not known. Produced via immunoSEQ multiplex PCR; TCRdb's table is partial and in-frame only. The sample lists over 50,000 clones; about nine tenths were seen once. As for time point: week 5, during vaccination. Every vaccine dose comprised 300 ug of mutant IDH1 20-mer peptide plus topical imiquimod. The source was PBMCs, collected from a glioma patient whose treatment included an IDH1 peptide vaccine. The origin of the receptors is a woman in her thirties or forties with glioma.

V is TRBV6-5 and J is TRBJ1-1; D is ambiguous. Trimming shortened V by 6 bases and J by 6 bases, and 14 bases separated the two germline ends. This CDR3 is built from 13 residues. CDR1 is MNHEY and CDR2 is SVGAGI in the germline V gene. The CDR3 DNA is TGTGCCAGCAGCCCTAGACAAGGACCTGAAGCTTTCTTT. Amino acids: CASSPRQGPEAFF.

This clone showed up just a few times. The CDR3, as DNA: TGTGCCAGCTCAGCGGACAGGGAGAGAACTGAAGCTTTCTTT. Its protein is CASSADRERTEAFF. V and J are TRBV18 and TRBJ1-1; TRBD1 aligns across 8 bases. In germline, CDR1 is KGHSH, CDR2 LQKENI. CDR3 length: 14 residues. V lost 5 bases, J lost 5 bases, and 7 bases stayed unmatched.

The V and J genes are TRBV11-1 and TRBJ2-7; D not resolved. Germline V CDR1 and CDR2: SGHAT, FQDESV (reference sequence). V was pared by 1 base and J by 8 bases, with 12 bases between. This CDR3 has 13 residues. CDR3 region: CASSLGIGTKQYF. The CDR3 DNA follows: TGTGCCAGCAGCTTAGGCATCGGCACGAAGCAGTACTTC. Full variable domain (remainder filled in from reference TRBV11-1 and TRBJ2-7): EAEVAQSPRYKITEKSQAVAFWCDPISGHATLYWYRQILGQGPELLVQFQDESVVDDSQLPKDRFSAERLKGVDSTLKIQPAELGDSAMYLCASSLGIGTKQYFGPGTRLTVT.

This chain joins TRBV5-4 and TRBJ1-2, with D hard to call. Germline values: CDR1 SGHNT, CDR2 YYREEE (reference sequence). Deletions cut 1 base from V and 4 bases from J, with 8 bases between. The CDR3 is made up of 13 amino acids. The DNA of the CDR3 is TGTGCCAGCAGCTTGCAAGTATTCTATGGCTACACCTTC. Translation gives CASSLQVFYGYTF.

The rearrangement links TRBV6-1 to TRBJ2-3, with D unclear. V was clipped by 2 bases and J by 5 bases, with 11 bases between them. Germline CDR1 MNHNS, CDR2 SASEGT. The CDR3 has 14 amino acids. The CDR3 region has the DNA TGTGCCAGCAGTGAAAGGGCCCAATTAGATACGCAGTATTTT. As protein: CASSERAQLDTQYF.

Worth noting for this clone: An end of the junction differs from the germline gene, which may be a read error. The CDR3 loop reads CASSLGLAADTQYF. As DNA, the CDR3 is TGTGCTAGCAGCTTAGGACTAGCAGCGGATACGCAGTATTTT. J is TRBJ2-3 and V is TRBV7-7; TRBD2 aligns across 8 bases. CDR1 SSHAT and CDR2 FNYEAQ come from the germline V gene (reference sequence). The CDR3 spans 14 residues. Using reference TRBV7-7 and TRBJ2-3 for the parts outside the CDR3, the full variable domain is GAGVSQSPRYKVTKRGQDVTLRCDPISSHATLYWYQQALGQGPEFLTYFNYEAQPDKSGLPSDRFSAERPEGSISTLTIQRTEQRDSAMYRCASSLGLAADTQYFGPGTRLTVL.

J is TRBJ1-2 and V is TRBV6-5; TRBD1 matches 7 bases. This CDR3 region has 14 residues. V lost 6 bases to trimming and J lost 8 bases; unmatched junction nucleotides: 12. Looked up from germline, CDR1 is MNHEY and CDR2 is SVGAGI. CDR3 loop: CASRTQGPLFGYTF. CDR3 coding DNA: TGTGCCAGCAGGACACAGGGGCCCCTATTCGGCTACACCTTC.

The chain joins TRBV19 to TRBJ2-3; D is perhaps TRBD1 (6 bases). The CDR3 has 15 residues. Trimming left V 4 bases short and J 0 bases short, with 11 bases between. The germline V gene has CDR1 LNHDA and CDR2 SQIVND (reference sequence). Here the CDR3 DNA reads TGTGCCAGTAGTAATTGGGGGCAAAGCACAGATACGCAGTATTTT. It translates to CASSNWGQSTDTQYF.

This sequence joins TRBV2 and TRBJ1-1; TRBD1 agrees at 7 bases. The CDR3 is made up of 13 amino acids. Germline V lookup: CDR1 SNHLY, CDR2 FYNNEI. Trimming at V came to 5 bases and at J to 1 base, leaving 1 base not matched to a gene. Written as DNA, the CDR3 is TGTGCCAGCAGTAGACAGGGGAACACTGAAGCTTTCTTT. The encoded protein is CASSRQGNTEAFF.

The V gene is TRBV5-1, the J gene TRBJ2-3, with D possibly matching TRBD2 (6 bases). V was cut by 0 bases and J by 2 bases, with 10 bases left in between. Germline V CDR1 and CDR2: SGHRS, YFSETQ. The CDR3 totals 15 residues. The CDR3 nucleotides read TGCGCCAGCAGCTTGGGGGGAGGCACCACAGATACGCAGTATTTT. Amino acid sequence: CASSLGGGTTDTQYF. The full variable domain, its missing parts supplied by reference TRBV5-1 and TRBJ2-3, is KAGVTQTPRYLIKTRGQQVTLSCSPISGHRSVSWYQQTPGQGLQFLFEYFSETQRNKGNFPGRFSGRQFSNSRSEMNVSTLELGDSALYLCASSLGGGTTDTQYFGPGTRLTVL.

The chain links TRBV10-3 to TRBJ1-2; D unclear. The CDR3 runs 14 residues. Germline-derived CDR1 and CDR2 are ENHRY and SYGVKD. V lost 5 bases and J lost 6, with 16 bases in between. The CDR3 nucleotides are TGTGCCATCAGTCGGTCCAGCCCTGATAATGGCTACACCTTC. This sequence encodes CAISRSSPDNGYTF.

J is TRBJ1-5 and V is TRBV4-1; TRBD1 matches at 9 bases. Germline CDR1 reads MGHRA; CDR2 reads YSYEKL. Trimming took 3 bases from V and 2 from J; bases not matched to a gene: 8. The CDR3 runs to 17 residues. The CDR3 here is CASSQRQGEGGNQPQHF. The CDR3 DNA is TGCGCCAGCAGCCAGCGACAGGGGGAGGGAGGCAATCAGCCCCAGCATTTT.

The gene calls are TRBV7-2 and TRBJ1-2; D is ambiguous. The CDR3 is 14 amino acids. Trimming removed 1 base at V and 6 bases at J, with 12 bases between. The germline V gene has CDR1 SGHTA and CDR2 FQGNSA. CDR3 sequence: CASSLGTVVNGYTF. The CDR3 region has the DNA TGTGCCAGCAGCTTAGGGACGGTTGTTAATGGCTACACCTTC.

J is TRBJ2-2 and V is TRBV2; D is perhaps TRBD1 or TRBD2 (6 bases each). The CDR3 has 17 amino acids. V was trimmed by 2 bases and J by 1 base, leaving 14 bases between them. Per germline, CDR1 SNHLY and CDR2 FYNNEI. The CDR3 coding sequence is TGTGCCAGCAGTGAATGGGGGCTAGCGCTGAACACCGGGGAGCTGTTTTTT. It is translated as CASSEWGLALNTGELFF.

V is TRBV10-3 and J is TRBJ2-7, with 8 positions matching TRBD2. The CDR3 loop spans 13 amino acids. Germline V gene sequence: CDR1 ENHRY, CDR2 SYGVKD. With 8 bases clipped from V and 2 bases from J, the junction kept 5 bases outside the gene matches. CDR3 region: CAIRGGRTYEQYF. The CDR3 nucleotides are TGTGCCATCCGGGGGGGGCGAACCTACGAGCAGTACTTC.

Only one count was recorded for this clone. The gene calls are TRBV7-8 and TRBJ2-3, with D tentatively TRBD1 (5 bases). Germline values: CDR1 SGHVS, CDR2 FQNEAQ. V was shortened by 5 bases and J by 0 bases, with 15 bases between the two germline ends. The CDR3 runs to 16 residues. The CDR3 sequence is CASSPMGRASTDTQYF. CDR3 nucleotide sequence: TGTGCCAGCAGCCCCATGGGCAGGGCGAGCACAGATACGCAGTATTTT.

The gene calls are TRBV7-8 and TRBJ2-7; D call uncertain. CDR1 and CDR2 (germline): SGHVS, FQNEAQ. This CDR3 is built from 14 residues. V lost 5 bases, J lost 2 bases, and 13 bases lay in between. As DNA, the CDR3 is TGTGCCAGCAGCCTCCGGACGGACGCCTACGAGCAGTACTTC. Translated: CASSLRTDAYEQYF.

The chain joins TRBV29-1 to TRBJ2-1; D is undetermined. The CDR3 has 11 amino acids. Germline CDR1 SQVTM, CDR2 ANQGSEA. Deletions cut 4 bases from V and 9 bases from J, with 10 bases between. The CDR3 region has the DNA TGCAGCGTTGGGGGTACCCTTGAGCAGTTCTTC. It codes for CSVGGTLEQFF.

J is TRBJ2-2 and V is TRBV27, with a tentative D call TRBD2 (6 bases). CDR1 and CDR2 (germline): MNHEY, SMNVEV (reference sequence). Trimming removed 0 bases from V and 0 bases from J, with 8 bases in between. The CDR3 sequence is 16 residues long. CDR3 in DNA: TGTGCCAGCAGTTTATCGGGGGGTGCGAACACCGGGGAGCTGTTTTTT. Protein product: CASSLSGGANTGELFF.

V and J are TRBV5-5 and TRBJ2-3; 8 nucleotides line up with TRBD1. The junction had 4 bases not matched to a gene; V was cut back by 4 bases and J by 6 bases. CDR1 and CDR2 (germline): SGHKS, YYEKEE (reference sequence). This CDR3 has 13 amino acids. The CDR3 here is CASSQGDRDTQYF. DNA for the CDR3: TGTGCCAGCAGCCAGGGGGACAGGGATACGCAGTATTTT.

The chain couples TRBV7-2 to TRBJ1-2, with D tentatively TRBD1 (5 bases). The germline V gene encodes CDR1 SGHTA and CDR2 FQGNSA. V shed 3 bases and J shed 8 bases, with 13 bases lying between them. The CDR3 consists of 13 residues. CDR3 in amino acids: CASSLGPPRGYTF. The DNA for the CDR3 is TGTGCCAGCAGCTTGGGACCGCCGCGGGGCTACACCTTC.

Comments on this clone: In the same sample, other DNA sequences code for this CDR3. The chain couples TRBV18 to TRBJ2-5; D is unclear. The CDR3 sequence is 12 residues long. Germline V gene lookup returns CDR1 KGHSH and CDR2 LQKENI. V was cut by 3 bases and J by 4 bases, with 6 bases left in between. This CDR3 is CASSPSGETQYF. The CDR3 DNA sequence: TGTGCCAGCTCACCTTCCGGAGAGACCCAGTACTTC.

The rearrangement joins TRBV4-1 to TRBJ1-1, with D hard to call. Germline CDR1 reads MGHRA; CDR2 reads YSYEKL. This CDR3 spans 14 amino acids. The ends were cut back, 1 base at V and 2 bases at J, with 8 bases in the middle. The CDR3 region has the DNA TGCGCCAGCAGCCAAGTCGGGGTAAACACTGAAGCTTTCTTT. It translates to CASSQVGVNTEAFF.

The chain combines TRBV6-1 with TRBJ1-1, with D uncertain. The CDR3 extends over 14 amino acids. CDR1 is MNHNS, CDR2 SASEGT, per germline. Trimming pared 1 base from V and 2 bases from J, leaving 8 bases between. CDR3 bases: TGTGCCAGCAGTGAAGGGACGGCCAACACTGAAGCTTTCTTT. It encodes CASSEGTANTEAFF.

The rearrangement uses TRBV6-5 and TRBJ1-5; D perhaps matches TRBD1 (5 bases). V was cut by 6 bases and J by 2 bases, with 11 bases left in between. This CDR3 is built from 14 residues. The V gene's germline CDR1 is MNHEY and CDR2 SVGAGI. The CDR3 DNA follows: TGTGCCAGCAGGGGGCTATTAGGCAATCAGCCCCAGCATTTT. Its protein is CASRGLLGNQPQHF.

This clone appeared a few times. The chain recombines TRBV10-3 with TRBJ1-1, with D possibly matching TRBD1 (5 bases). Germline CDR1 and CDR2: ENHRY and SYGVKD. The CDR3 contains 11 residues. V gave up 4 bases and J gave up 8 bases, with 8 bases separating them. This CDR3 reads CAISAGREAFF. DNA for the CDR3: TGTGCCATCAGTGCAGGGAGGGAAGCTTTCTTT.

The CDR3 region is CASSYSGGLPFF. CDR3 in DNA: TGTGCCAGCAGTTACTCAGGGGGCTTACCTTTCTTT. V usage is TRBV6-5 and J usage is TRBJ1-1, with TRBD1 matching over 7 bases. Germline assignment: CDR1 MNHEY and CDR2 SVGAGI. J gave up 12 bases and V 0 bases, and 4 bases lay outside the gene matches. The CDR3 is made up of 12 amino acids.

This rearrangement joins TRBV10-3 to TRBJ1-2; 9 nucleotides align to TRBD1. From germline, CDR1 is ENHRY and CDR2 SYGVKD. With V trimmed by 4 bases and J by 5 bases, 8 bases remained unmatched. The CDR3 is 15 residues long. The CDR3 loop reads CAISVRDRVGYGYTF. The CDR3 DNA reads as TGTGCCATCAGTGTTCGGGACAGGGTTGGGTATGGCTACACCTTC.

CDR3 bases: TGCGCCAGCAGCCCACTAGCGGGAGGAGGAAACAATGAGCAGTTCTTC. This translates into CASSPLAGGGNNEQFF. J is TRBJ2-1 and V is TRBV5-1, with 12 bases matching TRBD2. J was trimmed by 5 bases and V by 4 bases; bases with no gene match: 7. The CDR3 sequence is 16 residues long. Germline values: CDR1 SGHRS, CDR2 YFSETQ.